The T cell receptor (beta chain) under discussion was sequenced for a study of blood T cell repertoires in COVID-19. As for the study in general: Both acute and convalescent COVID-19 samples were obtained from the United States, Italy and Spain. T cells, B-cell-depleted T cells, or PBMCs provided the cDNA or gDNA that served as material.

Method: immunoSEQ multiplex PCR; TCRdb's copy keeps in-frame clones and lacks some. This repertoire shows under 200,000 clones, around 82% found once; its top ten account for about 5%. Individuals drawn from around 25 US areas were about 18 to 90 years old. Cohort placement rested on clinical history that participants reported themselves. V shed 1 base and J shed 4 bases, with 6 bases lying between them. Germline CDR1 and CDR2: SGHVS and FNYEAQ. This CDR3 has 13 amino acids. The clonotype comes from a woman aged 60-75 years with acute COVID-19. Material for sequencing was PBMCs or T cells enriched from blood (not recorded which). This chain uses TRBV7-6 with TRBJ2-3; no clear D gene. The CDR3 DNA follows: TGTGCCAGCAGCTTAGTGAGTGCAGATACGCAGTATTTT. Its protein is CASSLVSADTQYF.